This T cell receptor beta chain was sequenced in a study of T cell responses to AZD1222 COVID-19 vaccine. The table came from immunoSEQ multiplex PCR; TCRdb's copy has only in-frame clones and leaves some out. The table lists 100,000 or so clones, 70% to 90% of them singletons. Per the germline V gene, CDR1 is SGHTA and CDR2 is FQGNSA. J lost 9 bases, V lost 2 bases, and 9 bases had no gene match. This CDR3 has 15 amino acids. Notes on this clone: The antigen remains unidentified.

Study observations and caveats: Unmutated variant regions reportedly attract nearly half of all spike-specific TCRs. Spike-wide coverage was observed for vaccine-associated CD4 TCRs, with dominant responses at 160-218 and 743-854. Females made up more of the donors, who were largely white British, and clonal diversity may have come out too low. Repertoire sampling happened only post peak T cell response.

This clonotype originated in an adult in good health. Here the sequenced sample was peripheral blood, taken on day 0 of AZD1222 vaccination. The rearrangement joins TRBV7-2 to TRBJ2-1; 8 nucleotides agree with TRBD2. Written as DNA, the CDR3 is TGTGCCAGCAGCTTACGGCGGGGGGCCCGGAGTGAGCAGTTCTTC. This encodes CASSLRRGARSEQFF.